This T cell receptor beta chain was sequenced for a study of shared clonotypes between healthy human individuals. The data were produced by immunoSEQ multiplex PCR, yet TCRdb's version contains in-frame clones alone and is incomplete. The top ten clones hold about 0.45% of a sample with roughly 1.5 million clones, approximately 98% of them seen once. Looked up from germline, CDR1 is SGHTA and CDR2 is FQGTGA. The CDR3 totals 14 residues. Trimming removed 4 bases at V and 4 bases at J, with 11 bases between. Sequencing used naive CD4+ T cells sorted from blood. Specified subset: CD45RA+ positively selected. This chain links TRBV7-3 with TRBJ2-1, with D unclear. This TCR was recovered from a man in his thirties or forties in good health. The CDR3 here is CASSSDPIYNEQFF. In nucleotides, the CDR3 is TGTGCCAGCAGCTCAGATCCGATATACAATGAGCAGTTCTTC. Using reference TRBV7-3 and TRBJ2-1 for the parts outside the CDR3, the full variable domain is GAGVSQTPSNKVTEKGKYVELRCDPISGHTALYWYRQSLGQGPEFLIYFQGTGAADDSGLPNDRFFAVRPEGSVSTLKIQRTERGDSAVYLCASSSDPIYNEQFFGPGTRLTVL.